This T cell receptor (beta chain) was sequenced in a study of neurological immune-mediated disorders. Template-switch 5'RACE cDNA synthesis added a 10-nucleotide unique molecular identifier. TCRdb re-called the 5' RACE reads through MiXCR, storing one row per CDR3 protein. The table records 95,000 to 110,000 distinct CDR3 sequences, under 14% of them present only once. This clonotype was recorded many times. Described time point: longitudinal time-point 3. This receptor was obtained from a female donor with HTLV-1-associated myelopathy (HAM/TSP). Sequences were obtained from PBMCs.

CDR3 coding DNA: TGTGCCAGCAGCCAAGGGGCGGTCTATGGCTACACCTTC. Translated, it gives CASSQGAVYGYTF. This chain uses TRBV14 with TRBJ1-2; D is unresolved. The V and J ends lost 1 base and 4 bases respectively, with 7 bases between them. The germline V gene has CDR1 SGHDN and CDR2 FVKESK. The length of the CDR3 is 13 residues.